A single sample is the source of the 4 T cell receptor beta chains below, sequenced in a study of blood T cell repertoires in COVID-19. Assay: immunoSEQ multiplex PCR; the TCRdb copy retains only in-frame clones and omits some. The repertoire consists of around 250,000 clones, with approximately 85% occurring once and the leading ten covering around 1.8%. The material sequenced was PBMCs or T cells enriched from blood (not recorded which). The receptors here all came from a woman between 50 and 59 years old who had recovered from COVID-19.

A note on this clone: This sample also contains other DNA sequences that code for the same CDR3. The rearrangement joins TRBV5-1 to TRBJ2-5; 12 nucleotides align to TRBD2. The ends lost 0 bases at V and 5 bases at J; junction bases unmatched: 2. This CDR3 is 15 amino acids long. The germline CDR1 and CDR2 sequences are SGHRS and YFSETQ. DNA of the CDR3: TGCGCCAGCAGCTTGGGACTAGCGGGAGTGGAGACCCAGTACTTC. Residues: CASSLGLAGVETQYF.

The chain joins TRBV2 to TRBJ1-2, with D perhaps TRBD1 (6 bases). The CDR3 loop spans 17 amino acids. V shed 4 bases and J shed 5 bases, with 23 bases lying between them. CDR1 is SNHLY, CDR2 FYNNEI, per germline. The CDR3 DNA follows: TGTGCCAGCAGTGGAGGGGGTCTACCGGACAGAAAGTATGGCTACACCTTC. Its protein product is CASSGGGLPDRKYGYTF.

The rearrangement links TRBV18 to TRBJ1-4, with TRBD1 as a possible D gene (5 bases). Germline CDR1 KGHSH, CDR2 LQKENI. The CDR3 has 15 residues. Trimming took off 6 bases at V and 0 bases at J, with 11 bases between the two ends. In nucleotides, the CDR3 is TGTGCCAGCTCCCGAATGACAGCAACTAATGAAAAACTGTTTTTT. Translating it yields CASSRMTATNEKLFF.

A note on this clone: The sample holds other DNA sequences that translate to the same CDR3. The chain links TRBV5-1 to TRBJ2-7, with 13 bases identical to TRBD2. The V gene's germline CDR1 is SGHRS and CDR2 YFSETQ. This CDR3 spans 16 amino acids. With V trimmed by 4 bases and J by 3 bases, 7 bases remained unmatched. CDR3 sequence reads: CASSAGLAGVGYEQYF. The CDR3 nucleotides are TGCGCCAGCAGCGCCGGACTAGCGGGAGTGGGCTACGAGCAGTACTTC.